The subject of this entry is one TCR beta chain. Amplified regions were TCR beta CDR3 sequences from RNA transcripts. The HTBI set primed first-round TCR CDR3 RT-PCR. TCRdb called the multiplex PCR reads again in MiXCR, with one record for every CDR3 protein. The data contain under 350,000 distinct CDR3 sequences, roughly an eighth of them seen just once; the ten biggest clones take up roughly 7.7%. These data belong to a study of T cells in Graves' hyperthyroidism and ophthalmopathy. Recently diagnosed hyperthyroidism of less than 2 months' duration affected patients aged 18 to 65. The ends were cut back, 3 bases at V and 7 bases at J, with 3 bases in the middle. CDR1 and CDR2 (germline): SGHDN, FVKESK. The length of the CDR3 is 11 residues.

What was sequenced was blood. The sequence was obtained from a woman between 40 and 55 years old with Graves' hyperthyroidism. The chain uses TRBV14 and TRBJ1-4, with D unresolved. The CDR3 here is CASSHAEKLFF. The CDR3 DNA is TGTGCCAGCAGCCACGCTGAAAAACTGTTTTTT.